This TCR beta chain derives from a study of OX40 agonist ivuxolimab in advanced cancers. From germline, CDR1 is MNHEY and CDR2 SMNVEV (reference sequence). The V segment lost 5 bases and the J segment 3 bases; nucleotides outside the gene matches: 4. This CDR3 spans 15 amino acids. TCRdb's copy holds only in-frame clones and misses some; the assay was immunoSEQ multiplex PCR. This sample has tens of thousands of clones, with about 87% found just once. The origin of this receptor is an adult with an advanced solid tumor such as melanoma, head and neck, liver or kidney cancer. Source: CD4+ or CD8+ T cells sorted from blood, taken in a trial of the OX40 agonist ivuxolimab. J is TRBJ2-1 and V is TRBV27; 10 bases line up with TRBD2. The DNA for the CDR3 is TGTGCCAGCAGTCTAGGACTAGCGGTCTACAATGAGCAGTTCTTC. Protein product: CASSLGLAVYNEQFF.